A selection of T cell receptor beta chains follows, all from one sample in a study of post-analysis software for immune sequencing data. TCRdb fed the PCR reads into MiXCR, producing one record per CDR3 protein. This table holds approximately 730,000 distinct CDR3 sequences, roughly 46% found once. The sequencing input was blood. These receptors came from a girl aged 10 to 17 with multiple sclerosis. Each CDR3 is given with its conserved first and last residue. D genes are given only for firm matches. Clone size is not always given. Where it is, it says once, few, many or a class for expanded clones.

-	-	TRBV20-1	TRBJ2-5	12	CSARIAGETQYF	TGCAGTGCTAGAATAGCAGGGGAGACCCAGTACTTC
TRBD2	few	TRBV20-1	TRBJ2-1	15	CSAREWGLAVNEQFF	TGCAGTGCACGAGAATGGGGACTAGCGGTTAATGAGCAGTTCTTC
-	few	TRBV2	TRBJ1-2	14	CASRARASTYGYTF	TGTGCCAGCAGAGCCCGGGCGAGTACCTATGGCTACACCTTC
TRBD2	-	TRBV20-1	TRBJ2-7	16	CSASGLGREDSYEQYF	TGCAGTGCTAGTGGCCTTGGTCGGGAGGACTCCTACGAGCAGTACTTC
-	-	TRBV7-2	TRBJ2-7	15	CASTELLGPFDEQYF	TGTGCCAGCACCGAGCTGCTAGGGCCCTTCGACGAGCAGTACTTC
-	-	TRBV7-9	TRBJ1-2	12	CASSFRADGYTF	TGTGCCAGCAGCTTTCGGGCCGATGGCTACACCTTC
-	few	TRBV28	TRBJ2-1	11	CASTGRNEQFF	TGTGCCAGCACGGGGCGGAATGAGCAGTTCTTC
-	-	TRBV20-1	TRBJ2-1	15	CSARGVLPGPNEQFF	TGCAGTGCTAGGGGAGTACTACCCGGACCCAATGAGCAGTTCTTC
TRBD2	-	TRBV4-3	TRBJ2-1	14	CASSQTLAYNEQFF	TGCGCCAGCAGCCAAACACTAGCGTACAATGAGCAGTTCTTC
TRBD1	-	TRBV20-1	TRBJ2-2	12	CSAPDRAGERFF	TGCAGTGCGCCGGACAGGGCCGGGGAGCGGTTTTTT
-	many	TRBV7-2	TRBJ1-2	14	CASSLGGANYGYTF	TGTGCCAGTTCTTTAGGTGGGGCTAACTATGGCTACACCTTC
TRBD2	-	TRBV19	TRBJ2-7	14	CASSIAGGVYEQYF	TGTGCCAGTAGTATAGCGGGAGGAGTCTACGAGCAGTACTTC
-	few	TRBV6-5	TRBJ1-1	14	CASSDSGVRTEAFF	TGTGCCAGCTCAGATTCGGGGGTCAGGACTGAAGCTTTCTTT
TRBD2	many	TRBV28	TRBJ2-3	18	CASSLEGSAGLGTDTQYF	TGTGCCAGCAGTTTAGAGGGGTCGGCGGGACTAGGCACAGATACGCAGTATTTT
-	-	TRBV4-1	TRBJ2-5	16	CASSQAPDRSRETQYF	TGCGCCAGCAGCCAAGCGCCCGACAGATCGAGGGAGACCCAGTACTTC
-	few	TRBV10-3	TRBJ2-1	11	CAMGPYNEQFF	TGTGCCATGGGGCCCTACAATGAGCAGTTCTTC
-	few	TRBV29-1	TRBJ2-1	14	CSVDGDLWDNEQFF	TGCAGCGTTGATGGTGATCTTTGGGACAATGAGCAGTTCTTC
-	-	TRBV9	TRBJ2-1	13	CASSPGGANEQFF	TGTGCCAGCAGCCCTGGCGGGGCCAATGAGCAGTTCTTC
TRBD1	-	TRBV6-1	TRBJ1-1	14	CASEPGQRITEAFF	TGTGCCAGCGAACCGGGACAGAGGATCACTGAAGCTTTCTTT
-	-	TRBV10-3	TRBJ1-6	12	CAISLNGSPLHF	TGTGCCATCAGCCTAAATGGTTCACCCCTCCACTTT
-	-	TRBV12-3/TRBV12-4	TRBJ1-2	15	CASSLQSLGGYGYTF	TGTGCCAGCAGTTTACAATCCTTGGGGGGCTATGGCTACACCTTC